This entry lists 8 T cell receptor beta chains sequenced from one sample in a study of cytomegalovirus exposure and HLA in healthy donors. This PCR relied on a set of 60 Vbeta primers and 13 Jbeta primers. Only in-frame clones appear in the TCRdb table, and some are missing; sequencing was by immunoSEQ multiplex PCR. Altogether approximately 220,000 clones are present, 65% to 90% being singletons, with the ten largest covering 1.3% to 1.5%. Sequenced sample: PBMCs. These receptors all stem from a girl aged 5-17 years in good health and CMV-seronegative.

This clone was seen once. V gene TRBV7-9 combines with J gene TRBJ2-3; D is perhaps TRBD1 (5 bases). The CDR3 totals 16 residues. Trimming shortened V by 3 bases and J by 2 bases, and 15 bases separated the two germline ends. Germline V lookup: CDR1 SEHNR, CDR2 FQNEAQ (reference sequence). The CDR3 DNA sequence: TGTGCCAGCAGCTTCCCACAGGCAGTAGCCACAGATACGCAGTATTTT. The encoded protein is CASSFPQAVATDTQYF.

This clone showed up just once. The chain joins TRBV6-5 to TRBJ1-3; TRBD1 is a possible D gene (5 bases). V was cut by 7 bases and J by 0 bases, with 13 bases left in between. The germline CDR1 and CDR2 sequences are MNHEY and SVGAGI. The length of the CDR3 is 15 residues. CDR3 bases: TGTGCCAGCAAACGACGGGGGGACTCTGGAAACACCATATATTTT. Translating it yields CASKRRGDSGNTIYF.

This chain uses TRBV7-2 with TRBJ1-1; the match to TRBD1 covers 10 bases. Germline V gene sequence: CDR1 SGHTA, CDR2 FQGNSA. With 4 bases clipped from V and 2 bases from J, the junction kept 10 bases outside the gene matches. The CDR3 runs to 17 residues. This chain's CDR3 is CASSWRTGTGANTEAFF. The CDR3 nucleotides read TGTGCCAGCAGCTGGAGGACCGGGACAGGGGCTAACACTGAAGCTTTCTTT.

V gene TRBV19 combines with J gene TRBJ2-1, with a possible D match to TRBD2 (5 bases). CDR3 size: 13 residues. Germline V gene data show CDR1 as LNHDA and CDR2 as SQIVND (reference sequence). The ends were cut back, 5 bases at V and 7 bases at J, with 12 bases in the middle. The CDR3, as DNA: TGTGCCAGTAGTGCGCTAGCCGGAAATGAGCAGTTCTTC. As protein: CASSALAGNEQFF.

This clone has more than one count but fewer than ten. V and J are TRBV6-1 and TRBJ2-7; TRBD1 matches 7 bases. CDR1 MNHNS and CDR2 SASEGT come from the germline V gene. CDR3 length equals 15 residues. Germline trimming cut 5 bases from V and 0 bases from J; bases unmatched to any gene: 7. The CDR3 here is CASSQGTVSSYEQYF. The DNA of the CDR3 is TGTGCCAGCAGTCAAGGGACAGTCAGCTCCTACGAGCAGTACTTC.

The CDR3 DNA reads TGTGCCAGCCGCCGGCGGGGCACCGGGGAGCTGTTTTTT. Protein product: CASRRRGTGELFF. V gene TRBV5-4 combines with J gene TRBJ2-2, with a possible D match to TRBD2 (6 bases). CDR1 and CDR2 from the germline V gene are SGHNT and YYREEE (reference sequence). Trimming shortened V by 7 bases and J by 4 bases, and 11 bases separated the two germline ends. This CDR3 region has 13 residues.

This clone was picked up a small number of times. The chain links TRBV7-6 to TRBJ2-5; 8 bases agree with TRBD2. Trimming took 5 bases from V and 3 from J; bases not matched to a gene: 5. The CDR3 is made up of 14 amino acids. The germline V gene has CDR1 SGHVS and CDR2 FNYEAQ. The CDR3 DNA is TGTGCCAGCAGCGAACGGCGGGGGGAAGAGACCCAGTACTTC. The encoded protein is CASSERRGEETQYF.

This clone was seen once. The chain couples TRBV9 to TRBJ2-1; 7 positions match TRBD2. This CDR3 is 15 amino acids long. CDR1 is SGDLS, CDR2 YYNGEE, per germline. Germline trimming cut 0 bases from V and 7 bases from J; bases unmatched to any gene: 7. The CDR3 region is CASSVAAGDPNEQFF. CDR3 DNA sequence: TGTGCCAGCAGCGTAGCCGCGGGGGACCCAAATGAGCAGTTCTTC.